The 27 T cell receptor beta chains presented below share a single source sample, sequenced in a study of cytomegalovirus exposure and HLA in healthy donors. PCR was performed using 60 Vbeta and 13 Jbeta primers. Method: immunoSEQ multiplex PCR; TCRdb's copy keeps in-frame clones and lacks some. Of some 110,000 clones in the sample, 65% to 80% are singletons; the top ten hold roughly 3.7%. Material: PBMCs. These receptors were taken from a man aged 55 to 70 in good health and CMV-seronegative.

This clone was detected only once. As DNA, the CDR3 is TGCAGCGTTTCTGGGACACCGACTACAGATACGCAGTATTTT. It encodes CSVSGTPTTDTQYF. This chain links TRBV29-1 with TRBJ2-3; weak D call: TRBD1 (6 bases). Trimming took off 5 bases at V and 3 bases at J, with 15 bases between the two ends. CDR3 length equals 14 residues. Germline values: CDR1 SQVTM, CDR2 ANQGSEA.

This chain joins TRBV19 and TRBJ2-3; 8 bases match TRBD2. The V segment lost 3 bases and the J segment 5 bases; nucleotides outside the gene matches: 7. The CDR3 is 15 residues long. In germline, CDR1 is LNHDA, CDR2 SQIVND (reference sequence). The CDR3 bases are TGTGCCAGTAGTATCACGGGGGGGCCCAGAGATACGCAGTATTTT. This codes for CASSITGGPRDTQYF.

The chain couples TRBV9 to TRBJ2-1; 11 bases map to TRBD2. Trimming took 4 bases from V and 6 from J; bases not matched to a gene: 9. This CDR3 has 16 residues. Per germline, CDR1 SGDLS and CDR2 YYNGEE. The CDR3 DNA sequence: TGTGCCAGCAGCAGATTTAGCGGGGGGGCTGGCAATGAGCAGTTCTTC. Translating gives CASSRFSGGAGNEQFF.

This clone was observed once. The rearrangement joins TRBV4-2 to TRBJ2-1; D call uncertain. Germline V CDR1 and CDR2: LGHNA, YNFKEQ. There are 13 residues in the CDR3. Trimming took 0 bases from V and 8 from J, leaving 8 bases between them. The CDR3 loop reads CASSQDLRDEQFF. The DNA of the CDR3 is TGTGCCAGCAGCCAAGATCTTCGGGATGAGCAGTTCTTC.

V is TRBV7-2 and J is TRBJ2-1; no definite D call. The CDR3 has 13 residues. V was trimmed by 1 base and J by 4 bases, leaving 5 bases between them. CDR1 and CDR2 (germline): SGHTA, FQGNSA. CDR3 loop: CASSLGTYNEQFF. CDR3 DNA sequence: TGTGCCAGCAGCTTAGGTACTTACAATGAGCAGTTCTTC.

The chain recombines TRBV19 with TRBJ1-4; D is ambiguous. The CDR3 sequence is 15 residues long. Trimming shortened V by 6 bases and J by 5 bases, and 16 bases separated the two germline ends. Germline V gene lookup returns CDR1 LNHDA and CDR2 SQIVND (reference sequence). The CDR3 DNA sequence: TGTGCCAGTAGGTCAGAGAACAGCCGGAATGAAAAACTGTTTTTT. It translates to CASRSENSRNEKLFF.

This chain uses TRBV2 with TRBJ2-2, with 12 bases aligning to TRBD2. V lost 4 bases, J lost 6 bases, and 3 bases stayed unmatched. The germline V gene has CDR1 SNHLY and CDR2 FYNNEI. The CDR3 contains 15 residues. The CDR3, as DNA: TGTGCCAGCAGTGGACTAGCGGGGGAAGCCGGGGAGCTGTTTTTT. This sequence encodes CASSGLAGEAGELFF.

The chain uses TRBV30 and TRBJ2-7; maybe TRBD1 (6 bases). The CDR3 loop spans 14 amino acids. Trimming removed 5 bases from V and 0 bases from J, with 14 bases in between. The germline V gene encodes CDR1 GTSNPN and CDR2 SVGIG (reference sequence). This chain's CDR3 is CAWDTGQGSYEQYF. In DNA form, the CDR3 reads TGTGCCTGGGACACAGGGCAGGGCTCCTACGAGCAGTACTTC.

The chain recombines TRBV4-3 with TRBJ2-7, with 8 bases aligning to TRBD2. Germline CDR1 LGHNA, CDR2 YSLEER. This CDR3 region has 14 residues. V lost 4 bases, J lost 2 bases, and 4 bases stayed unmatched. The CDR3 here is CASSLEAGAYEQYF. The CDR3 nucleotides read TGCGCCAGCAGCCTCGAAGCGGGGGCCTACGAGCAGTACTTC.

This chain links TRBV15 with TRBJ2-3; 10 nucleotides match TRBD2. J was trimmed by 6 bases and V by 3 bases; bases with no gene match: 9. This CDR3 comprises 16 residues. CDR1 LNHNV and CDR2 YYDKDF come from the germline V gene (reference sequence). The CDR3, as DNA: TGTGCCACCAGCAGTTGGAGCGGGGGGGCCCCCGATACGCAGTATTTT. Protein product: CATSSWSGGAPDTQYF.

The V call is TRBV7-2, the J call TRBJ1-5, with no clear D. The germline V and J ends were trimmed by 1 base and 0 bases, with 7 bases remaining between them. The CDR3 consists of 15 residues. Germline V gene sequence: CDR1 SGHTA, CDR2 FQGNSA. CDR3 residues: CASSLVSNSNQPQHF. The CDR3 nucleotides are TGTGCCAGCAGCTTAGTGTCAAATAGCAATCAGCCCCAGCATTTT.

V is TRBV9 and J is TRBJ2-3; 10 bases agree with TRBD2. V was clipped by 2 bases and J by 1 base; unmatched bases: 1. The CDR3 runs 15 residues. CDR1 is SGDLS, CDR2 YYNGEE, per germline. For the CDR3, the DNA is TGTGCCAGCAGCGTCGGACTAGCGGGCACAGATACGCAGTATTTT. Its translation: CASSVGLAGTDTQYF.

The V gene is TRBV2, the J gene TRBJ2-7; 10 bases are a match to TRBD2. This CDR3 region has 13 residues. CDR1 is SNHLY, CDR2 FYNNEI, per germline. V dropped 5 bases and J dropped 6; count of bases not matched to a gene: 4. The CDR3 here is CASSIVAGGEQYV. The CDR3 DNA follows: TGTGCCAGCAGTATAGTAGCGGGGGGCGAGCAGTACGTC.

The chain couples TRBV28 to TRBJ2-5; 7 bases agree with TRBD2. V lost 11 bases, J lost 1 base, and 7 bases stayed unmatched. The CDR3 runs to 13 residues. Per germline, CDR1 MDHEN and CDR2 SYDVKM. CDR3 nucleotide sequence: TGTGCCTATAGAGCGGGGTCCCAAGAGACCCAGTACTTC. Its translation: CAYRAGSQETQYF. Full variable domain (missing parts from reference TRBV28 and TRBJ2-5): DVKVTQSSRYLVKRTGEKVFLECVQDMDHENMFWYRQDPGLGLRLIYFSYDVKMKEKGDIPEGYSVSREKKERFSLILESASTNQTSMYLCAYRAGSQETQYFGPGTRLLVL.

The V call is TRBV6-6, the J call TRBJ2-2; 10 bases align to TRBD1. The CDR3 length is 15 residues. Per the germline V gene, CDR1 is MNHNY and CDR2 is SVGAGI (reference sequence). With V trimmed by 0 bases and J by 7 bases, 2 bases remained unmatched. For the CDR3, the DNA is TGTGCCAGCAGTTACTCGACAGGGGGCGGCGGGGAGCTGTTTTTT. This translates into CASSYSTGGGGELFF.

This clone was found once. This CDR3 is CASSPRQGIYEQYF. The CDR3 DNA reads as TGTGCCAGCAGCCCACGACAGGGAATTTACGAGCAGTACTTC. V gene TRBV5-5 combines with J gene TRBJ2-7; TRBD1 matches at 7 bases. This CDR3 has 14 residues. V was clipped by 4 bases and J by 4 bases; unmatched bases: 8. The germline CDR1 and CDR2 sequences are SGHKS and YYEKEE (reference sequence).

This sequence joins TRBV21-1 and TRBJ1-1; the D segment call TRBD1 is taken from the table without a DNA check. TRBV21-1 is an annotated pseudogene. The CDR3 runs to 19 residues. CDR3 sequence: CASSKGSQKTTGLGTEAFF. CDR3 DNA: TGTGCCAGCAGCAAAGGATCACAAAAAACAACAGGGCTTGGCACTGAAGCTTTCTTT.

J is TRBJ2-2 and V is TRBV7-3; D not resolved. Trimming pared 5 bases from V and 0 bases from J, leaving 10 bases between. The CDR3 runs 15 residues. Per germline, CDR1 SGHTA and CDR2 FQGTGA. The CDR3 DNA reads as TGTGCCAGCAGCCCACACAGCTCGAACACCGGGGAGCTGTTTTTT. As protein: CASSPHSSNTGELFF. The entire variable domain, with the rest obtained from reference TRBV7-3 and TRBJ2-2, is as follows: GAGVSQTPSNKVTEKGKYVELRCDPISGHTALYWYRQSLGQGPEFLIYFQGTGAADDSGLPNDRFFAVRPEGSVSTLKIQRTERGDSAVYLCASSPHSSNTGELFFGEGSRLTVL.

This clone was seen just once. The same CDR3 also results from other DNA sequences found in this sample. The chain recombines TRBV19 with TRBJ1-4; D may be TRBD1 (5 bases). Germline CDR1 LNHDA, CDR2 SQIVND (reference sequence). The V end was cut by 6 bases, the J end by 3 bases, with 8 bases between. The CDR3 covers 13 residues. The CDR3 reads CASRGQANEKLFF. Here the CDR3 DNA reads TGTGCCAGTAGGGGGCAGGCTAATGAAAAACTGTTTTTT.

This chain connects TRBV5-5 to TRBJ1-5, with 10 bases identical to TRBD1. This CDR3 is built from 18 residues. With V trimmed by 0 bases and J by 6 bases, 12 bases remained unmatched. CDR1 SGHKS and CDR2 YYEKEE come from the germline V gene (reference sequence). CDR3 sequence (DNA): TGTGCCAGCAGCTTGGGGGGACAGGGGTCGGGGTACATTCAGCCCCAGCATTTT. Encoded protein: CASSLGGQGSGYIQPQHF.

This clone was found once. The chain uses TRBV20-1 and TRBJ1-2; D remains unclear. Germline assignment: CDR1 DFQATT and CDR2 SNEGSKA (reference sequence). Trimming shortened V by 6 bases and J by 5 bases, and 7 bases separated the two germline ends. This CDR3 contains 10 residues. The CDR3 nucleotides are TGCAGTGCCTATGAATATGGCTACACCTTC. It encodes CSAYEYGYTF.

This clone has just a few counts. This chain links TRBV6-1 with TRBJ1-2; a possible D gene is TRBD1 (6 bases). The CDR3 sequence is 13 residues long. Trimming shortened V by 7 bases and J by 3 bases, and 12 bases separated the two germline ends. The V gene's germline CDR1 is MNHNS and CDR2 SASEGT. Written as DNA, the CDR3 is TGTGCCAGCACCATGACAGGAGACTATGGCTACACCTTC. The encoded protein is CASTMTGDYGYTF.

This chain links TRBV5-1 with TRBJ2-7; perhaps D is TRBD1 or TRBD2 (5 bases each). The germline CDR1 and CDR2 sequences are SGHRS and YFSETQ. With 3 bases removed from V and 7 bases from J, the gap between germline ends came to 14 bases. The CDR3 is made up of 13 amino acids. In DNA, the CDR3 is TGCGCCAGCAGCTCGGGACCATCAGGGGAGCAGTACGTC. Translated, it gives CASSSGPSGEQYV.

In DNA, the CDR3 is TGTGCCAGCAGCGAAACAGGGTCCTGGGATACGCAGTATTTT. Translating it yields CASSETGSWDTQYF. V and J are TRBV9 and TRBJ2-3; tentatively, D is TRBD1 (6 bases). V was cut by 3 bases and J by 6 bases, with 14 bases left in between. CDR1 is SGDLS, CDR2 YYNGEE, per germline. This CDR3 contains 14 residues. Full variable domain (missing parts from reference TRBV9 and TRBJ2-3): DSGVTQTPKHLITATGQRVTLRCSPRSGDLSVYWYQQSLDQGLQFLIQYYNGEERAKGNILERFSAQQFPDLHSELNLSSLELGDSALYFCASSETGSWDTQYFGPGTRLTVL.

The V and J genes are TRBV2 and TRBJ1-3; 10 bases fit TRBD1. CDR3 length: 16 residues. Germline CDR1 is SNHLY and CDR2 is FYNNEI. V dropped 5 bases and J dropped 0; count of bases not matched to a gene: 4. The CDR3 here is CASSIRTGGSGNTIYF. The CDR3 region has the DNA TGTGCCAGCAGTATACGGACAGGGGGCTCTGGAAACACCATATATTTT.

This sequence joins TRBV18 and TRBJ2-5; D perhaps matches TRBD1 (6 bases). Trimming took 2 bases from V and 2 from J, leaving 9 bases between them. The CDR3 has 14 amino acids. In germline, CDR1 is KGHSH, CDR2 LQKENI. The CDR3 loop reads CASSPTDSQETQYF. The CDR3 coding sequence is TGTGCCAGCTCACCAACGGACAGTCAAGAGACCCAGTACTTC. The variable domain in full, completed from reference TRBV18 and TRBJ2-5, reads NAGVMQNPRHLVRRRGQEARLRCSPMKGHSHVYWYRQLPEEGLKFMVYLQKENIIDESGMPKERFSAEFPKEGPSILRIQQVVRGDSAAYFCASSPTDSQETQYFGPGTRLLVL.

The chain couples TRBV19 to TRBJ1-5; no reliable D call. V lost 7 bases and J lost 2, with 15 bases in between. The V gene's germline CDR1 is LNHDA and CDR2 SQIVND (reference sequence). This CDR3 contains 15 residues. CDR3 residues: CASTSDTSGNQPQHF. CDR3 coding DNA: TGTGCCAGTACCTCAGACACCTCTGGCAATCAGCCCCAGCATTTT.